This TCR beta chain was recorded in a study of a mutant IDH1 vaccine in newly diagnosed glioma. Study background: Initiation of the vaccine course occurred 4-6 weeks after radiotherapy alone, or alongside temozolomide cycles. Patients arrived already treated with radiotherapy, temozolomide, or both, most having had both.

Germline CDR1 SGHNT, CDR2 YYREEE (reference sequence). The CDR3 runs to 13 residues. Trimming took off 7 bases at V and 7 bases at J, with 17 bases between the two ends. Sequencing used immunoSEQ multiplex PCR; TCRdb keeps in-frame clones, though not all of them. The table includes about 64,000 clones, approximately 84% detected once. The time point was: week 11, during vaccination. Each dose of the vaccine consisted of 300 ug of mutant IDH1 20-mer peptide, with topical imiquimod. For this clone: The antigen is undetermined.

Sequenced here: PBMCs, sampled from a glioma patient whose treatment included an IDH1 peptide vaccine. The rearrangement joins TRBV5-4 to TRBJ1-2; tentative D call: TRBD1 (6 bases). This TCR derives from a woman aged 45-59 years with glioma. The CDR3 DNA is TGTGCCAGCCACTACGTGGGGGGCTTTGGCTACACCTTC. It is translated as CASHYVGGFGYTF. The full variable domain, in which reference TRBV5-4 and TRBJ1-2 provide the parts outside the CDR3, is ETGVTQSPTHLIKTRGQQVTLRCSSQSGHNTVSWYQQALGQGPQFIFQYYREEENGRGNFPPRFSGLQFPNYSSELNVNALELDDSALYLCASHYVGGFGYTFGSGTRLTVV.